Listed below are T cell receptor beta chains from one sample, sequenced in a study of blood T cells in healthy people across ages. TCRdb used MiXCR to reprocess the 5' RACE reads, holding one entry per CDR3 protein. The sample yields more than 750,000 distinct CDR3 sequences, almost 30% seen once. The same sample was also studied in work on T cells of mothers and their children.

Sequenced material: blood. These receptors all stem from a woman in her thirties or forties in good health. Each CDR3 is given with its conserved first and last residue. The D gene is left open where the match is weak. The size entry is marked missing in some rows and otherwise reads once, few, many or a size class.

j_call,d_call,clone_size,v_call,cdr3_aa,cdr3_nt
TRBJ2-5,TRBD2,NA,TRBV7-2,CASSFGLAPQETQYF,TGTGCCAGCAGCTTCGGACTAGCCCCCCAAGAGACCCAGTACTTC
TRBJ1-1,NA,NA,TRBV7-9,CASSLGGKMAFF,TGTGCCAGCAGCTTAGGTGGGAAAATGGCTTTCTTT
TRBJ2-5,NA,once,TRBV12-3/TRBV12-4,CASSLAGAAQETQYF,TGTGCCAGCAGTTTGGCTGGGGCGGCACAAGAGACCCAGTACTTC
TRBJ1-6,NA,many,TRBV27,CASSLQKNSPLHF,TGTGCCAGCAGTTTGCAGAAAAATTCACCCCTCCACTTT
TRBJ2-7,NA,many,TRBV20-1,CSARDLSARSSYEQYF,TGCAGTGCTAGAGATCTTTCGGCCAGGAGCTCCTACGAGCAGTACTTC
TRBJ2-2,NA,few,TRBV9,CASSGGLSGLYTGELFF,TGTGCCAGCAGCGGGGGCCTATCCGGGCTCTACACCGGGGAGCTGTTTTTT
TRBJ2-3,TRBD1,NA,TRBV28,CASSSGQGDTDTQYF,TGTGCCAGCAGTTCCGGACAGGGAGACACTGATACGCAGTATTTT
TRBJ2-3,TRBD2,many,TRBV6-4,CASSGTSGGADTQYF,TGTGCCAGCAGTGGGACTAGCGGGGGGGCAGATACGCAGTATTTT
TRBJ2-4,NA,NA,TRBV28,CASSSSRVAKNIQYF,TGTGCCAGCAGTTCGTCCCGGGTAGCCAAAAACATTCAGTACTTC
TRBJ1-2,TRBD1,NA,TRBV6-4,CASSPRTGGPHGYTF,TGTGCCAGCAGTCCCCGGACAGGGGGGCCTCATGGCTACACCTTC
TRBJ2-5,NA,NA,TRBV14,CASSQVYSETQYF,TGTGCCAGCAGCCAAGTTTATTCAGAGACCCAGTACTTC
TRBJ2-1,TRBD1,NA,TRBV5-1,CASSSGDRSNNEQFF,TGCGCCAGCAGTTCTGGGGACAGATCTAACAATGAGCAGTTCTTC
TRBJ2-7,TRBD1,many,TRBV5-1,CASSLEGQISEQYF,TGCGCCAGCAGCTTGGAGGGACAGATCTCCGAGCAGTACTTC
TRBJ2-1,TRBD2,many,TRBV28,CASRPRTSGGAYEQFF,TGTGCCAGCAGGCCCCGAACTAGCGGGGGGGCCTATGAGCAGTTCTTC
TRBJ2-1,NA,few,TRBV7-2,CASSFKGQGGPYNEQFF,TGTGCCAGCAGCTTCAAGGGGCAGGGTGGCCCCTACAATGAGCAGTTCTTC
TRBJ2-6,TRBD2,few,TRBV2,CASSERSGGSSGANVLTF,TGTGCCAGCAGTGAACGGAGCGGGGGGAGCTCTGGGGCCAACGTCCTGACTTTC
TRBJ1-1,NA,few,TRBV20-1,CSASVPGGTEAFF,TGCAGTGCGAGCGTCCCTGGGGGCACTGAAGCTTTCTTT
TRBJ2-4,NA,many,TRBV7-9,CASSLVGPPKNIQYF,TGTGCCAGCAGCTTAGTGGGACCGCCCAAAAACATTCAGTACTTC
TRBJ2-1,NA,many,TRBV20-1,CSASRIIDEQFF,TGCAGTGCTAGTAGGATTATCGATGAGCAGTTCTTC
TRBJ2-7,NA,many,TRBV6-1,CASSEGIGPTREQYF,TGTGCCAGCAGTGAGGGAATCGGCCCAACGAGGGAGCAGTACTTC
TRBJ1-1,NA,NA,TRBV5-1,CASSLGTSVLREAFF,TGCGCCAGCAGCTTAGGGACATCAGTTTTGAGGGAAGCTTTCTTT